This paragraph reports one T cell receptor (beta chain). A single record per CDR3 protein comes from TCRdb applying MiXCR to the RT-PCR reads. In the table there are just under 550,000 distinct CDR3 sequences, around a quarter of which are singletons. The data stem from a study of response to subunit inactivated influenza vaccine. Germline V lookup: CDR1 SGHVS, CDR2 FQNEAQ. The CDR3 sequence is 17 residues long. V trimming: 7 bases; J trimming: 2 bases; junction bases outside the gene matches: 12. These same data were also listed under a study on T cells expressing NK-cell markers. From that second work: UMIs were included in TCR beta cDNA generated by 5'RACE template switching.

The material was CD4+ T cells sorted from PBMCs, obtained about 13 days after vaccination. The receptor was isolated from a man aged 50 or older who received an inactivated influenza vaccine. The genes are TRBV7-8 and TRBJ2-2; 8 nucleotides agree with TRBD1. CDR3: CASNPRRTGLNTGELFF. The CDR3 DNA is TGTGCCAGCAACCCTAGGCGGACAGGGCTAAACACCGGGGAGCTGTTTTTT.